These T cell receptor beta chains were read from a single sample in a study of cytomegalovirus exposure and HLA in healthy donors. Data came from immunoSEQ multiplex PCR; TCRdb stores just in-frame clones and leaves some out. The profile shows more than 90,000 clones, approximately 76% of them singletons. The sequenced sample consisted of PBMCs. These receptors all stem from a man between 40 and 49 years old in good health and CMV-seronegative. Each CDR3 is given with its conserved first and last residue. Fields, in order: V gene, clone size, J gene, D gene, CDR3 DNA, CDR3 protein. A D gene is named only where the DNA matches it firmly. Where a row states a size, it is once, few, many or the class of an expanded clone; other rows omit it.

V gene: TRBV30; clone size: few; J gene: TRBJ1-3; D gene: TRBD1; CDR3 DNA: TGTGCCTGGTCCTTACAGGGGACTAGCTCTGGAAACACCATATATTTT; CDR3 protein: CAWSLQGTSSGNTIYF
V gene: TRBV7-8; clone size: NA; J gene: TRBJ1-5; D gene: NA; CDR3 DNA: TGTGCCAGCAGCGCACTCGTCAGCGGTCATAGCAATCAGCCCCAGCATTTT; CDR3 protein: CASSALVSGHSNQPQHF
V gene: TRBV10-2; clone size: NA; J gene: TRBJ2-3; D gene: NA; CDR3 DNA: TGCGCCAGCAGTGATTGGGGGGGGGCTAGCACAGATACGCAGTATTTT; CDR3 protein: CASSDWGGASTDTQYF
V gene: TRBV19; clone size: NA; J gene: TRBJ2-3; D gene: TRBD2; CDR3 DNA: TGTGCCAGTAGTATGGTAGCGGGGGGTAGGGATACGCAGTATTTT; CDR3 protein: CASSMVAGGRDTQYF
V gene: TRBV28; clone size: NA; J gene: TRBJ2-3; D gene: TRBD1; CDR3 DNA: TGTGCCAGCAGTCAACAGGGGGCGGCAGATACGCAGTATTTT; CDR3 protein: CASSQQGAADTQYF
V gene: TRBV9; clone size: few; J gene: TRBJ2-5; D gene: TRBD2; CDR3 DNA: TGTGCCAGCAGTGGGACTAGTTTTGAGACCCAGTACTTC; CDR3 protein: CASSGTSFETQYF
V gene: TRBV28; clone size: NA; J gene: TRBJ2-5; D gene: TRBD1; CDR3 DNA: TGTGCCAGCAGTCCCGCCGGGACAGGGGGCGAGACCCAGTACTTC; CDR3 protein: CASSPAGTGGETQYF
V gene: TRBV7-9; clone size: NA; J gene: TRBJ2-3; D gene: TRBD2; CDR3 DNA: TGTGCCAGCAGCGGCGCTTTAGCGGGGGGGCCGTGGACAGATACGCAGTATTTT; CDR3 protein: CASSGALAGGPWTDTQYF
V gene: TRBV7-2; clone size: NA; J gene: TRBJ2-1; D gene: TRBD2; CDR3 DNA: TGTGCCAGCAGCTTGACTAGCGGGGCCTACAATGAGCAGTTCTTC; CDR3 protein: CASSLTSGAYNEQFF
V gene: TRBV11-2; clone size: NA; J gene: TRBJ1-5; D gene: NA; CDR3 DNA: TGTGCCAGCAGCCAAGGCACTTGGGGCGACAATCAGCCCCAGCATTTT; CDR3 protein: CASSQGTWGDNQPQHF
V gene: TRBV19; clone size: NA; J gene: TRBJ1-5; D gene: NA; CDR3 DNA: TGTGCCAGTAGTATACCCGACAGTGGAGATCAGCCCCAGCATTTT; CDR3 protein: CASSIPDSGDQPQHF
V gene: TRBV11-2; clone size: NA; J gene: TRBJ2-1; D gene: TRBD2; CDR3 DNA: TGTGCCAGCAGCTTACCCGGGACTATAAATGAGCAGTTCTTC; CDR3 protein: CASSLPGTINEQFF
V gene: TRBV7-9; clone size: NA; J gene: TRBJ1-1; D gene: NA; CDR3 DNA: TGTGCCAGCAGCGCCGCTCAGGGAGGGAACACTGAAGCTTTCTTT; CDR3 protein: CASSAAQGGNTEAFF
V gene: TRBV28; clone size: NA; J gene: TRBJ2-1; D gene: NA; CDR3 DNA: TGTGCCAGCAGTTCGGGACTTTCCGGCTCCTACAATGAGCAGTTCTTC; CDR3 protein: CASSSGLSGSYNEQFF
V gene: TRBV6-5; clone size: NA; J gene: TRBJ2-5; D gene: NA; CDR3 DNA: TGTGCCAGCAGTAAGGGGGTGGGGCAAGAGACCCAGTACTTC; CDR3 protein: CASSKGVGQETQYF
V gene: TRBV28; clone size: few; J gene: TRBJ1-4; D gene: NA; CDR3 DNA: TGTGCCAGCAGGCGCGGGAGACAGGTTAATGAAAAACTGTTTTTT; CDR3 protein: CASRRGRQVNEKLFF
V gene: TRBV19; clone size: NA; J gene: TRBJ1-2; D gene: TRBD1; CDR3 DNA: TGTGCCAGTAGTTACTGGACAGGTACCGTAACTAACTATGGCTACACCTTC; CDR3 protein: CASSYWTGTVTNYGYTF
V gene: TRBV6-5; clone size: NA; J gene: TRBJ1-2; D gene: TRBD1; CDR3 DNA: TGTGCCAGCAGAAACCGGGACAGGGGCGACTATGGCTACACCTTC; CDR3 protein: CASRNRDRGDYGYTF
V gene: TRBV5-1; clone size: NA; J gene: TRBJ1-2; D gene: NA; CDR3 DNA: TGCGCCAGCAGCTTGGCTGTAACTACATATGGCTACACCTTC; CDR3 protein: CASSLAVTTYGYTF
V gene: TRBV7-9; clone size: once; J gene: TRBJ2-3; D gene: NA; CDR3 DNA: TGTTCCAGCAGCCCAGGGATAGATACGCAGTATTTT; CDR3 protein: CSSSPGIDTQYF
V gene: TRBV5-1; clone size: NA; J gene: TRBJ2-3; D gene: NA; CDR3 DNA: TGCGCCAGCAGCTTGGTGGGCAGCACAGATACGCAGTATTTT; CDR3 protein: CASSLVGSTDTQYF
V gene: TRBV5-4; clone size: NA; J gene: TRBJ1-2; D gene: TRBD1; CDR3 DNA: TGTGCCAGCAGCTTGGACTCACAGGGGAACTATGGCTACACCTTC; CDR3 protein: CASSLDSQGNYGYTF
V gene: TRBV19; clone size: NA; J gene: TRBJ2-1; D gene: TRBD2; CDR3 DNA: TGTGCCAGTACTGGGACTAGCCGGTACAATGAGCAGTTCTTC; CDR3 protein: CASTGTSRYNEQFF
V gene: TRBV14; clone size: NA; J gene: TRBJ1-6; D gene: NA; CDR3 DNA: TGTGCCAGCAGCCAACGGTGGAATTCACCCCTCCACTTT; CDR3 protein: CASSQRWNSPLHF
V gene: TRBV2; clone size: NA; J gene: TRBJ1-1; D gene: TRBD1; CDR3 DNA: TGTGCCAGCATTTCTCGACAGGGGGGCACTGAAGCTTTCTTT; CDR3 protein: CASISRQGGTEAFF
V gene: TRBV5-1; clone size: NA; J gene: TRBJ1-1; D gene: NA; CDR3 DNA: TGCGCCAGCAGCTTGTTAACAGAGAACACTGAAGCTTTCTTT; CDR3 protein: CASSLLTENTEAFF
V gene: TRBV7-2; clone size: NA; J gene: TRBJ1-5; D gene: NA; CDR3 DNA: TGTGCCAGCAGCTTAGGAGGGGGGGATAATCAGCCCCAGCATTTT; CDR3 protein: CASSLGGGDNQPQHF
V gene: TRBV4-3; clone size: few; J gene: TRBJ1-3; D gene: NA; CDR3 DNA: TGCGCCAGCAGCCAGGAGGGCAGGGCTGGAAACACCATATATTTT; CDR3 protein: CASSQEGRAGNTIYF
V gene: TRBV29-1; clone size: NA; J gene: TRBJ2-2; D gene: TRBD2; CDR3 DNA: TGCAGCCCCAACCGACTAGCGGGGAGGAACACCGGGGAGCTGTTTTTT; CDR3 protein: CSPNRLAGRNTGELFF
V gene: TRBV7-9; clone size: few; J gene: TRBJ2-1; D gene: NA; CDR3 DNA: TGTTCCAGCAGCCCAGGCCATGAGCAGTTCTTC; CDR3 protein: CSSSPGHEQFF
V gene: TRBV7-3; clone size: NA; J gene: TRBJ2-5; D gene: NA; CDR3 DNA: TGTGCCAGCAGCTTAGAAAAGGCGGGGCAAGAGACCCAGTACTTC; CDR3 protein: CASSLEKAGQETQYF
V gene: TRBV29-1; clone size: NA; J gene: TRBJ1-2; D gene: TRBD1; CDR3 DNA: TGCAGCGTTGGGGACAGGGGCGACTATGGCTACACCTTC; CDR3 protein: CSVGDRGDYGYTF
V gene: TRBV18; clone size: NA; J gene: TRBJ1-5; D gene: NA; CDR3 DNA: TGTGCCAGCTCACCGATACAGGGATCTGGCAATCAGCCCCAGCATTTT; CDR3 protein: CASSPIQGSGNQPQHF
V gene: TRBV2; clone size: NA; J gene: TRBJ1-1; D gene: NA; CDR3 DNA: TGTGCCAGCAGTGCAGGGAAGAACACTGAAGCTTTCTTT; CDR3 protein: CASSAGKNTEAFF
V gene: TRBV7-8; clone size: NA; J gene: TRBJ1-1; D gene: NA; CDR3 DNA: TGTGCCAGCGTCGGACAGCAGAACACTGAAGCTTTCTTT; CDR3 protein: CASVGQQNTEAFF
V gene: TRBV6-4; clone size: once; J gene: TRBJ2-7; D gene: TRBD2; CDR3 DNA: TGTGCCAGCAGTGCCACCGGGACTAGCTACGAGCAGTACTTC; CDR3 protein: CASSATGTSYEQYF
V gene: TRBV11-2; clone size: NA; J gene: TRBJ1-2; D gene: NA; CDR3 DNA: TGTGCCAGCAGCTTAGAGGATTGGGGGCCGACGCTCTTC; CDR3 protein: CASSLEDWGPTLF
V gene: TRBV6-1; clone size: NA; J gene: TRBJ1-6; D gene: NA; CDR3 DNA: TGTGCCAGCAGTGAAGCGTGGGGGGGGAATTCACCCCTCCACTTT; CDR3 protein: CASSEAWGGNSPLHF
V gene: TRBV6-5; clone size: once; J gene: TRBJ1-1; D gene: TRBD1; CDR3 DNA: TGTGCCAGCAGACCCTCGGGACAGGGGGCTCAAGCTTTCTTT; CDR3 protein: CASRPSGQGAQAFF
V gene: TRBV5-4; clone size: few; J gene: TRBJ1-2; D gene: NA; CDR3 DNA: TGTGCCAGCAGCTTGGCAGGGGATGTTGGCTACACCTTC; CDR3 protein: CASSLAGDVGYTF
V gene: TRBV4-2; clone size: NA; J gene: TRBJ1-5; D gene: NA; CDR3 DNA: TGTGCCAGCACTATCGACGGGAATAGCAATCAGCCCCAGCATTTT; CDR3 protein: CASTIDGNSNQPQHF
V gene: TRBV7-2; clone size: NA; J gene: TRBJ2-6; D gene: NA; CDR3 DNA: TGTGCCAGCAGCGAACAGGGAGCTGGGGCCAACGTCCTGACTTTC; CDR3 protein: CASSEQGAGANVLTF
V gene: TRBV12-5; clone size: NA; J gene: TRBJ2-4; D gene: TRBD2; CDR3 DNA: TGTGCTAGTGCCTCAGCGGGAGAAAACATTCAGTACTTC; CDR3 protein: CASASAGENIQYF
V gene: TRBV13; clone size: few; J gene: TRBJ1-1; D gene: NA; CDR3 DNA: TGTGCCAGCAGCTTAGAGGGGCCGGCCACTGAAGCTTTCTTT; CDR3 protein: CASSLEGPATEAFF
V gene: TRBV5-1; clone size: few; J gene: TRBJ2-2; D gene: NA; CDR3 DNA: TGCGCCAGCAGCCCCCCAGGGTCCGGGGAGCTGTTTTTT; CDR3 protein: CASSPPGSGELFF
V gene: TRBV11-2; clone size: few; J gene: TRBJ2-1; D gene: TRBD1; CDR3 DNA: TGTGCCAGCAGCTTAGCCCCAGGGGGCTACAATGAGCAGTTCTTC; CDR3 protein: CASSLAPGGYNEQFF